These 32 T cell receptor beta chains share one sample of origin, sequenced in a study of OX40 agonist ivuxolimab in advanced cancers. Sequencing was performed with immunoSEQ multiplex PCR; in TCRdb, only in-frame clones are kept and a portion is missing. Found here are 77,000 or so clones, 81% of them singletons; the top ten hold 5%. The source was CD4+ or CD8+ T cells sorted from blood, collected in a trial of the OX40 agonist ivuxolimab. These receptors all come from an adult with an advanced solid tumor such as melanoma, head and neck, liver or kidney cancer.

This clone was counted at least ten times. V is TRBV29-1 and J is TRBJ1-1, with a possible D match to TRBD1 (5 bases). V lost 7 bases, J lost 1 base, and 13 bases lay in between. There are 13 residues in the CDR3. Germline values: CDR1 SQVTM, CDR2 ANQGSEA. The chain's CDR3 is CSADLTGNTEAFF. The CDR3 DNA reads TGCAGCGCCGATTTAACAGGGAACACTGAAGCTTTCTTT.

This chain links TRBV29-1 with TRBJ2-7, with 8 positions matching TRBD1. V shed 6 bases, J shed 5 bases, and the junction held 6 bases outside the gene matches. Germline CDR1 is SQVTM and CDR2 is ANQGSEA. This CDR3 contains 12 residues. The CDR3 region has the DNA TGCAGCGTAGATGACAGGGGTGACGAGCAGTACTTC. Its translation is CSVDDRGDEQYF.

The CDR3 is CASQTDVRETQYF. The CDR3 DNA reads TGTGCCAGCCAAACTGATGTACGAGAGACCCAGTACTTC. The chain links TRBV18 to TRBJ2-5, with D unresolved. Trimming left V 8 bases short and J 4 bases short, with 14 bases between. This CDR3 spans 13 amino acids. The germline V gene encodes CDR1 KGHSH and CDR2 LQKENI.

In its sample, this clone was seen a few times. The gene calls are TRBV14 and TRBJ1-2; 8 nucleotides agree with TRBD1. Germline lookup yields CDR1 SGHDN and CDR2 FVKESK. The CDR3 length is 13 residues. The ends lost 4 bases at V and 8 bases at J; junction bases unmatched: 6. CDR3 nucleotides: TGTGCCAGCAGCCCACAGGGGGGCGCGGGCTACACCTTC. Translated, it gives CASSPQGGAGYTF.

The chain has TRBV7-9 and TRBJ2-7; D gene ambiguous. CDR1 is SEHNR, CDR2 FQNEAQ, per germline (reference sequence). This CDR3 has 14 amino acids. V lost 5 bases to trimming and J lost 4 bases, with 15 bases between them. CDR3 region: CASSPGSDTYEQYF. CDR3 nucleotides: TGTGCCAGCAGCCCCGGCTCGGATACATACGAGCAGTACTTC.

The V and J genes are TRBV27 and TRBJ1-5; 9 nucleotides match TRBD1. The CDR3 totals 18 residues. Germline CDR1 is MNHEY and CDR2 is SMNVEV (reference sequence). V gave up 5 bases and J gave up 0 bases; unmatched junction bases: 11. The CDR3 spells CASSPYGQGTLSNQPQHF. CDR3 nucleotide sequence: TGTGCCAGCAGTCCCTATGGACAGGGGACTCTTAGCAATCAGCCCCAGCATTTT.

The CDR3 nucleotides are TGCGCCAGCAGTGAGGCCCACGCAGATACGCAGTATTTT. Amino acid sequence: CASSEAHADTQYF. V is TRBV10-1 and J is TRBJ2-3; D is uncertain. The germline gives CDR1 WNHNN, CDR2 SYGVQD (reference sequence). CDR3 size: 13 residues. Trimming cost V 2 bases and J 4 bases, with 7 bases left between them.

The V and J genes are TRBV2 and TRBJ2-1; D call uncertain. The ends were cut back, 3 bases at V and 8 bases at J, with 11 bases in the middle. The length of the CDR3 is 13 residues. CDR1 and CDR2 (germline): SNHLY, FYNNEI. The CDR3 sequence: CASSEDLGDEQFF. CDR3 nucleotides: TGTGCCAGCAGTGAGGATTTGGGCGATGAGCAGTTCTTC.

In this sample, this clone turned up a few times. Written as DNA, the CDR3 is TGTGCCATCAGTGAGTCATTCGGCCAGGGAAACTATGGCTACACCTTC. It encodes CAISESFGQGNYGYTF. V is TRBV10-3 and J is TRBJ1-2; D perhaps matches TRBD1 (5 bases). From germline, CDR1 is ENHRY and CDR2 SYGVKD. Trimming left V 0 bases short and J 2 bases short, with 13 bases between. This CDR3 comprises 16 residues.

The genes are TRBV7-8 and TRBJ1-5, with 7 positions matching TRBD1. In germline, CDR1 is SGHVS, CDR2 FQNEAQ. The CDR3 totals 13 residues. V was pared by 5 bases and J by 7 bases, with 5 bases of the junction left unmatched. CDR3 sequence reads: CASSKTGHQPQHF. CDR3 bases: TGTGCCAGCAGCAAGACAGGGCACCAGCCCCAGCATTTT.

The chain carries TRBV4-1 and TRBJ2-1, with no clear D. From germline, CDR1 is MGHRA and CDR2 YSYEKL. This CDR3 comprises 16 residues. The germline V and J ends were trimmed by 2 bases and 2 bases, with 13 bases remaining between them. The CDR3 protein is CASSQQFAYPYNEQFF. The DNA of the CDR3 is TGCGCCAGCAGCCAACAATTTGCGTACCCCTACAATGAGCAGTTCTTC.

This chain links TRBV7-3 with TRBJ2-3; unclear D gene. Trimming took 0 bases from V and 6 from J, leaving 10 bases between them. Germline V CDR1 and CDR2: SGHTA, FQGTGA. The CDR3 length is 14 residues. CDR3 sequence (DNA): TGTGCCAGCAGCTTAACTGGCCAAAGGGATACGCAGTATTTT. It encodes CASSLTGQRDTQYF.

The chain couples TRBV7-9 to TRBJ2-2; unclear D gene. Germline V gives CDR1 SEHNR, CDR2 FQNEAQ (reference sequence). This CDR3 region has 12 residues. V was pared by 5 bases and J by 8 bases, with 9 bases between. The DNA for the CDR3 is TGTGCCAGCAGCCTCTACTGGGGGGAGCTGTTTTTT. This gives the protein CASSLYWGELFF. Filled out from reference TRBV7-9 and TRBJ2-2, the complete variable domain reads DTGVSQNPRHKITKRGQNVTFRCDPISEHNRLYWYRQTLGQGPEFLTYFQNEAQLEKSRLLSDRFSAERPKGSFSTLEIQRTEQGDSAMYLCASSLYWGELFFGEGSRLTVL.

V and J are TRBV15 and TRBJ2-1; D remains ambiguous. Trimming left V 7 bases short and J 3 bases short, with 10 bases between. There are 13 residues in the CDR3. Germline lookup yields CDR1 LNHNV and CDR2 YYDKDF (reference sequence). In DNA form, the CDR3 reads TGTGCCACCAAAGCCGGAAGCTACAATGAGCAGTTCTTC. It translates to CATKAGSYNEQFF.

V gene TRBV29-1 combines with J gene TRBJ2-6; no definite D call. V was pared by 3 bases and J by 0 bases, with 3 bases between. CDR3 length: 13 residues. The germline gives CDR1 SQVTM, CDR2 ANQGSEA. The CDR3 region is CSVDPSGANVLTF. The CDR3 DNA sequence: TGCAGCGTTGATCCCTCTGGGGCCAACGTCCTGACTTTC.

CDR3 bases: TGCGCCAGCAGCCCGGGACAGGGGGCGGGTGGAAACACCATATATTTT. Encoded protein: CASSPGQGAGGNTIYF. The chain links TRBV5-1 to TRBJ1-3; 12 bases map to TRBD1. The CDR3 length is 16 residues. Per the germline V gene, CDR1 is SGHRS and CDR2 is YFSETQ. Losses at the gene ends were 4 bases for V and 3 bases for J; bases not matched to a gene: 5.

V gene TRBV7-8 combines with J gene TRBJ2-1, with 14 bases aligning to TRBD2. CDR1 and CDR2 from the germline V gene are SGHVS and FQNEAQ. The CDR3 has 17 amino acids. J lost 0 bases, V lost 5 bases, and 3 bases had no gene match. CDR3 sequence reads: CASSPGLAGASYNEQFF. The CDR3 nucleotides read TGTGCCAGCAGCCCGGGACTAGCGGGGGCCTCCTACAATGAGCAGTTCTTC.

This clone appeared a single time. V gene TRBV5-1 combines with J gene TRBJ1-3; no reliable D call. CDR3 length: 13 amino acids. Germline loops: CDR1 SGHRS, CDR2 YFSETQ. Trimming stripped 3 bases from V and 1 base from J, with 5 bases between. The CDR3 sequence is CASSYQSGNTIYF. In DNA, the CDR3 is TGCGCCAGCAGCTACCAATCTGGAAACACCATATATTTT.

V and J are TRBV5-1 and TRBJ2-7, with 10 bases identical to TRBD2. Germline V gene lookup returns CDR1 SGHRS and CDR2 YFSETQ. V was pared by 0 bases and J by 2 bases, with 2 bases of the junction left unmatched. The CDR3 is made up of 15 amino acids. The CDR3 DNA is TGCGCCAGCAGCTTGGCACTAGCGGGGACCTACGAGCAGTACTTC. It translates to CASSLALAGTYEQYF. Drawing the rest from reference TRBV5-1 and TRBJ2-7, the complete variable domain is KAGVTQTPRYLIKTRGQQVTLSCSPISGHRSVSWYQQTPGQGLQFLFEYFSETQRNKGNFPGRFSGRQFSNSRSEMNVSTLELGDSALYLCASSLALAGTYEQYFGPGTRLTVT.

The rearrangement uses TRBV6-1 and TRBJ1-5, with TRBD1 identical over 9 bases. CDR3 size: 15 residues. The J segment lost 6 bases and the V segment lost 7 bases, leaving 10 bases of the junction unmatched. Germline V CDR1 and CDR2: MNHNS, SASEGT. Written as DNA, the CDR3 is TGTGCCAGCACCAGGGGACAGGGAGGCGGTCAGCCCCAGCATTTT. The encoded protein is CASTRGQGGGQPQHF.

The genes are TRBV10-1 and TRBJ2-7, with D possibly matching TRBD2 (5 bases). Germline CDR1 is WNHNN and CDR2 is SYGVQD (reference sequence). V gave up 2 bases and J gave up 2 bases, with 10 bases separating them. The CDR3 has 14 residues. The CDR3 region has the DNA TGCGCCAGCAGTGAGCGGGGAAAAACCTACGAGCAGTACTTC. Protein product: CASSERGKTYEQYF.

The V gene is TRBV18, the J gene TRBJ2-7; tentatively, D is TRBD1 (6 bases). The CDR3 has 16 residues. Germline-derived CDR1 and CDR2 are KGHSH and LQKENI. Trimming stripped 1 base from V and 6 bases from J, with 19 bases between. For the CDR3, the DNA is TGTGCCAGCTCACCACGACCGCGGCAGGGGTCATGCGAGCAGTACTTC. Encoded protein: CASSPRPRQGSCEQYF.

This rearrangement joins TRBV4-1 to TRBJ2-5; D gene unclear. V was pared by 1 base and J by 4 bases, with 16 bases between. This CDR3 contains 16 residues. CDR1 is MGHRA, CDR2 YSYEKL, per germline. CDR3 DNA sequence: TGCGCCAGCAGCCAAGTTGTCACTCGAGGCACAGAGACCCAGTACTTC. It yields the protein CASSQVVTRGTETQYF.

V gene TRBV5-6 combines with J gene TRBJ2-7; D gene unclear. Trimming left V 4 bases short and J 2 bases short, with 4 bases between. This CDR3 has 11 amino acids. Germline V gene sequence: CDR1 SGHDT, CDR2 YYEEEE. CDR3 region: CASSITYEQYF. In DNA form, the CDR3 reads TGTGCCAGCAGCATAACCTACGAGCAGTACTTC.

This clone occurred once. The chain couples TRBV15 to TRBJ2-7; no firm D call. Trimming took 2 bases from V and 3 from J, leaving 2 bases between them. CDR1 is LNHNV, CDR2 YYDKDF, per germline (reference sequence). The CDR3 is 11 amino acids. The CDR3 protein is CATSRNYEQYF. The CDR3 DNA reads TGTGCCACCAGCAGAAACTACGAGCAGTACTTC.

The V gene is TRBV19, the J gene TRBJ1-5; tentatively, D is TRBD1 (5 bases). CDR1 LNHDA and CDR2 SQIVND come from the germline V gene (reference sequence). This CDR3 spans 13 amino acids. V was pared by 11 bases and J by 3 bases, with 14 bases between. This chain's CDR3 is CAFYAGNNQPQHF. CDR3 DNA: TGTGCCTTTTACGCAGGGAACAATCAGCCCCAGCATTTT.

The V gene is TRBV7-9, the J gene TRBJ2-3; no clear D gene. Between the trimmed V and J ends, which lost 3 bases and 2 bases, there was a span of 0 bases. The CDR3 is 11 amino acids. Germline assignment: CDR1 SEHNR and CDR2 FQNEAQ (reference sequence). CDR3 protein: CASSFTDTQYF. In DNA form, the CDR3 reads TGTGCCAGCAGCTTCACAGATACGCAGTATTTT.

This rearrangement joins TRBV19 to TRBJ1-5; 11 positions match TRBD1. Germline V CDR1 and CDR2: LNHDA, SQIVND (reference sequence). Trimming cost V 4 bases and J 6 bases; bases outside gene matches: 11. The CDR3 has 17 amino acids. The CDR3 is CASSTDRGRLSGQPQHF. CDR3 in DNA: TGTGCCAGTAGTACGGACAGGGGGCGTCTTTCAGGTCAGCCCCAGCATTTT.

V is TRBV5-6 and J is TRBJ1-1; D gene unclear. Trimming removed 4 bases at V and 2 bases at J, with 9 bases between. The CDR3 consists of 13 residues. Per germline, CDR1 SGHDT and CDR2 YYEEEE. The CDR3 is CASSLYYNTEAFF. CDR3 sequence (DNA): TGTGCCAGCAGCCTCTATTATAACACTGAAGCTTTCTTT.

This chain uses TRBV2 with TRBJ1-2; D uncertain. This CDR3 has 13 residues. Germline CDR1 reads SNHLY; CDR2 reads FYNNEI. V lost 8 bases and J lost 2, with 12 bases in between. CDR3 loop: CASSPPQNYGYTF. The CDR3 region has the DNA TGTGCCAGCTCACCCCCCCAGAACTATGGCTACACCTTC.

The chain couples TRBV15 to TRBJ1-1, with D possibly being TRBD1 (6 bases). Trimming removed 0 bases from V and 8 bases from J, with 10 bases in between. Germline V gene sequence: CDR1 LNHNV, CDR2 YYDKDF (reference sequence). This CDR3 contains 13 residues. CDR3 DNA: TGTGCCACCAGCAGAGATATCAGGGGAGAAGCTTTCTTT. It encodes CATSRDIRGEAFF. Supplemented by reference TRBV15 and TRBJ1-1, the full variable domain reads DAMVIQNPRYQVTQFGKPVTLSCSQTLNHNVMYWYQQKSSQAPKLLFHYYDKDFNNEADTPDNFQSRRPNTSFCFLDIRSPGLGDTAMYLCATSRDIRGEAFFGQGTRLTVV.

The chain is built from TRBV6-6 and TRBJ2-1; the D call may be TRBD1 or TRBD2 (5 bases each). V lost 5 bases and J lost 9, with 20 bases in between. The CDR3 runs to 15 residues. Germline-derived CDR1 and CDR2 are MNHNY and SVGAGI (reference sequence). The DNA of the CDR3 is TGTGCCAGCAGTGCTACGGGACCCCAAAGTGGTGAGCAGTTCTTC. This codes for CASSATGPQSGEQFF.